These T cell receptor beta chains were read from a single sample in a study of T cells in tuberculosis. Produced via immunoSEQ multiplex PCR; TCRdb's table is partial and in-frame only. Of 61,000 or so clones in the sample, around 81% were seen once. The sample consisted of CD1b-GMM tetramer-negative cells sorted from PBMCs. The receptor source for this set is an adult woman with latent tuberculosis. Each CDR3 is given with its conserved first and last residue. D genes are given only for firm matches. Some rows mark clone size as missing; the rest say once, few, many or name a class of expanded clone.

18	TRBV10-3	-	TRBJ2-3	-	TGTGCCATCAGTGAGAACCGCCAGGGCCCCGTACTCACAGATACGCAGTATTTT	CAISENRQGPVLTDTQYF
15	TRBV6-5	-	TRBJ2-7	TRBD2	TGTGCCAGCAGTGGGACTAGTAACCCCTCCTACGAGCAGTACTTC	CASSGTSNPSYEQYF
13	TRBV25-1	-	TRBJ2-7	-	TGTGCCGGCAACGATTGCCCCTACGGGGAGCAGTACTTC	CAGNDCPYGEQYF
13	TRBV29-1	few	TRBJ2-2	-	TGCAGCGGTTCTTTGGGGGGATCCGGGGAGCTGTTTTTT	CSGSLGGSGELFF
14	TRBV6-6	few	TRBJ1-5	TRBD1	TGTGCCTGCAAAACAGGGGGCGGCAATCAGCCCCAGCATTTT	CACKTGGGNQPQHF
18	TRBV21-1	few	TRBJ1-5	-	TGTGCCAGCAGCAAAGGCCGGGACAGGGGATATAGCAATCAGCCCCAGCATTTT	CASSKGRDRGYSNQPQHF
14	TRBV28	once	TRBJ1-1	-	TGTGCCAGCAGTTTGGGGGCGCGGGACACTGAAGCTTTCTTT	CASSLGARDTEAFF
14	TRBV5-1	-	TRBJ1-2	-	TGCGCCAGCAGCTTGGGGGGGCGCAGCTATGGCTACACCTTC	CASSLGGRSYGYTF
14	TRBV2	few	TRBJ2-3	TRBD2	TGTGCCAGCAGCGAGACTAGCGACCCAGATACGCAGTATTTT	CASSETSDPDTQYF
13	TRBV6-6	-	TRBJ2-3	TRBD1	TGTGCCACTACAGGGGCGAACACAGATACGCAGTATTTT	CATTGANTDTQYF
20	TRBV27	once	TRBJ2-1	TRBD1	TGTGCCAGCAGTTTCAACAGGGGGCGCCCCCTGTCCCCACAAGCTGGTGAGCAGTTCTTC	CASSFNRGRPLSPQAGEQFF
15	TRBV9	-	TRBJ2-5	TRBD2	TGTGCCAGCAATGTCGGCACTAGCGGTATAGAGACCCAGTACTTC	CASNVGTSGIETQYF
14	TRBV7-6	-	TRBJ1-1	-	TGTGCCAGCAGCTCCGAATCTCGGGGAACTGAAGCTTTCTTT	CASSSESRGTEAFF
13	TRBV30	once	TRBJ2-7	-	TGTGCCTGGAGTGTCCACCAGCGGTACGAGCAGTACTTC	CAWSVHQRYEQYF
15	TRBV27	-	TRBJ1-3	-	TGTGCCAGCAGCCTACAGGCTACCTCTGGAAACACCATATATTTT	CASSLQATSGNTIYF
13	TRBV19	-	TRBJ1-2	-	TGTGCCAGTGAGAAACCCGAGGGTTATGGCTACACCTTC	CASEKPEGYGYTF